This TCR beta chain was found in a study of T cell changes during pregnancy in multiple sclerosis. Libraries were prepared by immunoSEQ multiplex PCR; TCRdb keeps only in-frame clonotypes and omits some of them. The data hold about 70,000 clones, with approximately 92% observed a single time. Sequences were derived from CD8+ T cells from peripheral blood mononuclear cells, sampled in the third trimester of pregnancy. This TCR was recovered from a female donor in good health, enrolled as a control in a pregnancy study.

The CDR3 region is CASSSTTTGSEKGAYEQYF. CDR3 DNA sequence: TGTGCCAGCAGCTCCACCACGACAGGTTCCGAGAAAGGGGCCTACGAGCAGTACTTC. The chain has TRBV7-9 and TRBJ2-7; D is possibly TRBD1 (6 bases). Trimming shortened V by 4 bases and J by 2 bases, and 27 bases separated the two germline ends. Germline V gives CDR1 SEHNR, CDR2 FQNEAQ (reference sequence). This CDR3 is built from 19 residues.